The 22 T cell receptor beta chains in this list originate from one sample, sequenced in a study of blood T cell repertoires in COVID-19. The data were produced by immunoSEQ multiplex PCR, yet TCRdb's version contains in-frame clones alone and is incomplete. Here the sample spans roughly 40,000 clones, around 83% being singletons. Sequenced sample: peripheral blood. All receptors come from a man in his 70s with acute or convalescent COVID-19.

The V and J genes are TRBV19 and TRBJ2-7, with a weak D call TRBD1 (5 bases). Germline V gives CDR1 LNHDA, CDR2 SQIVND (reference sequence). V was pared by 0 bases and J by 2 bases, with 11 bases between. The CDR3 length is 15 residues. CDR3 nucleotide sequence: TGTGCCAGTAGTATAGATTGGGGCCCCACCTACGAGCAGTACTTC. Its protein product is CASSIDWGPTYEQYF.

The chain combines TRBV9 with TRBJ1-6; 7 nucleotides align to TRBD1. CDR1 and CDR2 from the germline V gene are SGDLS and YYNGEE. The CDR3 is made up of 16 amino acids. Trimming at V came to 7 bases and at J to 6 bases, leaving 13 bases not matched to a gene. The DNA for the CDR3 is TGTGCCAGCTCCGAAGGGGGCGGCCGGGGTAATTCACCCCTCCACTTT. This gives the protein CASSEGGGRGNSPLHF.

This clone has more than one count but fewer than ten. V is TRBV11-3 and J is TRBJ2-5, with D perhaps TRBD2 (5 bases). Germline lookup yields CDR1 SGHNT and CDR2 YENEEA. The CDR3 sequence is 13 residues long. Trimming cost V 5 bases and J 9 bases, with 16 bases left between them. DNA for the CDR3: TGTGCCAGCAGCCAAACAGTATGGGGAGCCCAGTACTTC. Encoded protein: CASSQTVWGAQYF.

The chain employs TRBV6-1 and TRBJ1-1; D is possibly TRBD1 (5 bases). Trimming cost V 4 bases and J 3 bases, with 18 bases left between them. This CDR3 has 16 amino acids. Germline CDR1 and CDR2: MNHNS and SASEGT. The CDR3 reads CASSGGDPPEDTEAFF. The CDR3 nucleotides are TGTGCCAGCAGTGGGGGGGACCCGCCTGAGGACACTGAAGCTTTCTTT.

V gene TRBV5-6 combines with J gene TRBJ2-7, with TRBD1 matching 8 bases. The V gene end was trimmed by 6 bases and the J gene end by 4 bases; junction bases not matched to a gene: 12. The length of the CDR3 is 15 residues. Per the germline V gene, CDR1 is SGHDT and CDR2 is YYEEEE. The DNA for the CDR3 is TGTGCCAGCATCAATTACGGGACAGGCCTATACGAGCAGTACTTC. Protein: CASINYGTGLYEQYF.

The chain has TRBV3-1 (or the pseudogene TRBV3-2) and TRBJ1-5; D possibly corresponds to TRBD1 (6 bases). The V gene lost 3 bases and the J gene lost 6 bases, with 18 bases spanning the gap. Looked up from germline, CDR1 is LGHDT and CDR2 is YNNKEL (reference sequence). This CDR3 spans 16 amino acids. As DNA, the CDR3 is TGTGCCAGCAGCCAGGGGAGTGGGGCAGGGGCTCAGCCCCAGCATTTT. Protein sequence: CASSQGSGAGAQPQHF.

This clone was recorded once. The chain links TRBV18 to TRBJ1-4, with D perhaps TRBD1 (6 bases). V lost 5 bases to trimming and J lost 6 bases, with 16 bases between them. The CDR3 runs 15 residues. From germline, CDR1 is KGHSH and CDR2 LQKENI. The DNA of the CDR3 is TGTGCCAGCTCAACAAATCAGGGGAGGGATGAAAAACTGTTTTTT. Its translation is CASSTNQGRDEKLFF.

The V and J genes are TRBV12-3 or TRBV12-4 and TRBJ2-7, with D unresolved. The CDR3 is 11 residues long. V lost 5 bases and J lost 3, with 5 bases in between. The CDR3 coding sequence is TGTGCCAGCAGTGGCGGCTACGAGCAGTACTTC. It codes for CASSGGYEQYF.

This clone is a singleton in its sample. This sequence joins TRBV5-1 and TRBJ2-7; 12 bases agree with TRBD1. CDR3 length: 15 amino acids. V shed 0 bases, J shed 7 bases, and the junction held 5 bases outside the gene matches. Looked up from germline, CDR1 is SGHRS and CDR2 is YFSETQ. CDR3: CASSLGGQGAREQYF. CDR3 nucleotides: TGCGCCAGCAGCTTGGGGGGACAGGGGGCTCGTGAGCAGTACTTC.

This chain links TRBV29-1 with TRBJ2-3; weak D call: TRBD2 (5 bases). Germline V CDR1 and CDR2: SQVTM, ANQGSEA. Deletions cut 2 bases from V and 1 base from J, with 7 bases between. The CDR3 totals 13 residues. The CDR3 protein is CSVETRGTDTQYF. The DNA of the CDR3 is TGCAGCGTTGAAACTAGGGGCACAGATACGCAGTATTTT.

CDR3 protein: CASSNTSRYNEQFF. In DNA, the CDR3 is TGTGCCAGCAGCAACACTAGCCGTTACAATGAGCAGTTCTTC. The chain is built from TRBV21-1 and TRBJ2-1; the DNA was not compared with TRBD2, the D call given in the table. TRBV21-1 is a listed pseudogene. CDR3 length equals 14 residues.

The chain couples TRBV14 to TRBJ1-2; D may be TRBD1 (6 bases). V lost 4 bases and J lost 0, with 12 bases in between. Germline-derived CDR1 and CDR2 are SGHDN and FVKESK. This CDR3 spans 15 amino acids. CDR3 sequence: CASSRSTGTNYGYTF. The CDR3 nucleotides are TGTGCCAGCAGCCGATCGACAGGTACTAACTATGGCTACACCTTC.

The V and J genes are TRBV2 and TRBJ1-3, with a weak D call TRBD1 (6 bases). V was trimmed by 6 bases and J by 0 bases, leaving 9 bases between them. Per germline, CDR1 SNHLY and CDR2 FYNNEI. There are 14 residues in the CDR3. The CDR3 DNA is TGTGCCAGCAGGGAACAGGGCTCTGGAAACACCATATATTTT. This codes for CASREQGSGNTIYF.

The V gene is TRBV12-3 or TRBV12-4, the J gene TRBJ1-2; D is undetermined. V was clipped by 3 bases and J by 5 bases, with 7 bases between them. The length of the CDR3 is 12 residues. The CDR3 loop reads CASSLGNYGYTF. The DNA for the CDR3 is TGTGCCAGCAGTTTGGGCAATTATGGCTACACCTTC.

On this clone itself: Different DNA sequences within this sample yield the same CDR3. The CDR3 bases are TGTGCCAGCAGCGTACAGTTCTCTGGAAACACCATATATTTT. Protein product: CASSVQFSGNTIYF. V usage is TRBV9 and J usage is TRBJ1-3; D unclear. This CDR3 has 14 residues. The germline gives CDR1 SGDLS, CDR2 YYNGEE. The V end was cut by 1 base, the J end by 0 bases, with 5 bases between.

The chain joins TRBV6-1 to TRBJ2-2; D is perhaps TRBD2 (6 bases). Looked up from germline, CDR1 is MNHNS and CDR2 is SASEGT. CDR3 length: 17 residues. The V and J ends lost 4 bases and 1 base respectively, with 16 bases between them. The CDR3 nucleotides are TGTGCCAGCAGTGGAGGGGCCGGGACTTGGAACACCGGGGAGCTGTTTTTT. It translates to CASSGGAGTWNTGELFF.

This chain uses TRBV7-9 with TRBJ2-3; TRBD2 matches 9 bases. This CDR3 comprises 18 residues. Germline CDR1 and CDR2: SEHNR and FQNEAQ (reference sequence). V gave up 0 bases and J gave up 3 bases; unmatched junction bases: 10. The CDR3 loop is CASSLAYGLAGKTDTQYF. CDR3 nucleotide sequence: TGTGCCAGCAGCTTAGCGTACGGGCTAGCGGGGAAAACAGATACGCAGTATTTT.

This chain uses TRBV30 with TRBJ1-2; D uncertain. The germline V gene has CDR1 GTSNPN and CDR2 SVGIG (reference sequence). The CDR3 totals 14 residues. Trimming removed 8 bases from V and 0 bases from J, with 16 bases in between. CDR3 loop: CAGRGRPANYGYTF. For the CDR3, the DNA is TGTGCCGGGCGGGGAAGGCCAGCTAACTATGGCTACACCTTC. Variable domain in full (rest from reference TRBV30 and TRBJ1-2): SQTIHQWPATLVQPVGSPLSLECTVEGTSNPNLYWYRQAAGRGLQLLFYSVGIGQISSEVPQNLSASRPQDRQFILSSKKLLLSDSGFYLCAGRGRPANYGYTFGSGTRLTVV.

The rearrangement uses TRBV19 and TRBJ1-1; TRBD1 aligns across 8 bases. V lost 5 bases to trimming and J lost 7 bases; unmatched junction nucleotides: 3. The CDR3 is 12 amino acids. Germline V lookup: CDR1 LNHDA, CDR2 SQIVND (reference sequence). The CDR3 loop reads CASSPGQGEAFF. In nucleotides, the CDR3 is TGTGCCAGTAGTCCCGGACAGGGTGAAGCTTTCTTT.

The chain joins TRBV5-5 to TRBJ1-5, with D possibly TRBD1 on 6 matching bases. Germline CDR1 and CDR2: SGHKS and YYEKEE (reference sequence). CDR3 length equals 14 residues. V was cut by 2 bases and J by 5 bases, with 11 bases left in between. This chain's CDR3 is CASSFGAGDQPQHF. The CDR3, as DNA: TGTGCCAGCAGCTTCGGGGCAGGGGATCAGCCCCAGCATTTT. Full variable domain (outside the CDR3, taken from reference TRBV5-5 and TRBJ1-5): DAGVTQSPTHLIKTRGQQVTLRCSPISGHKSVSWYQQVLGQGPQFIFQYYEKEERGRGNFPDRFSARQFPNYSSELNVNALLLGDSALYLCASSFGAGDQPQHFGDGTRLSIL.

In its sample, this clone was seen once. This chain connects TRBV6-5 to TRBJ1-1; no reliable D call. CDR1 MNHEY and CDR2 SVGAGI come from the germline V gene. Trimming stripped 5 bases from V and 6 bases from J, with 16 bases between. This CDR3 has 14 amino acids. DNA for the CDR3: TGTGCCAGCAGTCCCCCGGGTGGGTGGGCTGAAGCTTTCTTT. Its translation: CASSPPGGWAEAFF.

This rearrangement joins TRBV5-5 to TRBJ2-5, with a tentative D call TRBD2 (6 bases). Trimming pared 0 bases from V and 5 bases from J, leaving 17 bases between. Per the germline V gene, CDR1 is SGHKS and CDR2 is YYEKEE (reference sequence). The CDR3 spans 16 residues. The CDR3 is CASSLGGRGRGETQYF. The CDR3 nucleotides read TGTGCCAGCAGCTTGGGAGGCCGGGGCCGGGGGGAGACCCAGTACTTC.